Below, 29 T cell receptor beta chains from the same sample are listed, as sequenced in a study of OX40 agonist ivuxolimab in advanced cancers. The table came from immunoSEQ multiplex PCR; TCRdb's copy has only in-frame clones and leaves some out. The repertoire holds 40,000 to 55,000 clones, approximately 90% seen once, with 6% in the top ten. The sample here was CD4+ or CD8+ T cells sorted from blood, taken in a trial of the OX40 agonist ivuxolimab. Receptors were obtained from an adult with an advanced solid tumor such as melanoma, head and neck, liver or kidney cancer.

The chain is built from TRBV5-4 and TRBJ2-2; no reliable D call. This CDR3 spans 14 amino acids. Trimming removed 0 bases from V and 1 base from J, with 4 bases in between. The germline V gene has CDR1 SGHNT and CDR2 YYREEE (reference sequence). CDR3 nucleotides: TGTGCCAGCAGCTTGGGCGGGAACACCGGGGAGCTGTTTTTT. It translates to CASSLGGNTGELFF.

V is TRBV2 and J is TRBJ2-5; possible D gene TRBD1, 5 bases. CDR1 and CDR2 from the germline V gene are SNHLY and FYNNEI. The CDR3 loop spans 14 amino acids. V was clipped by 3 bases and J by 5 bases, with 13 bases between them. CDR3 in amino acids: CASSETGAYETQYF. Here the CDR3 DNA reads TGTGCCAGCAGTGAGACTGGGGCCTATGAGACCCAGTACTTC.

This clone appeared a single time. This chain connects TRBV5-1 to TRBJ2-1, with 10 bases identical to TRBD1. This CDR3 region has 15 residues. Unmatched junction bases numbered 6, after V lost 0 bases and J lost 9 bases. Looked up from germline, CDR1 is SGHRS and CDR2 is YFSETQ. CDR3 bases: TGCGCCAGCAGCTTGGAAGGACAGGGGGTGAGTGAGCAGTTCTTC. Its protein product is CASSLEGQGVSEQFF.

The chain joins TRBV11-2 to TRBJ1-2; 7 nucleotides agree with TRBD1. CDR1 is SGHAT, CDR2 FQNNGV, per germline. The V gene end was trimmed by 0 bases and the J gene end by 8 bases; junction bases not matched to a gene: 3. The CDR3 contains 13 residues. The CDR3: CASSLDHRGGYTF. The CDR3 DNA reads as TGTGCCAGCAGCTTAGATCACAGGGGCGGCTACACCTTC.

The chain carries TRBV4-1 and TRBJ2-2; 10 nucleotides agree with TRBD2. The CDR3 contains 17 residues. The ends lost 1 base at V and 5 bases at J; junction bases unmatched: 7. Germline loops: CDR1 MGHRA, CDR2 YSYEKL. CDR3 bases: TGCGCCAGCAGCCAAGGGGTAGCGGGAGGAGTTACCGGGGAGCTGTTTTTT. Translating gives CASSQGVAGGVTGELFF.

V usage is TRBV28 and J usage is TRBJ2-7; D not resolved. This CDR3 region has 15 residues. V was clipped by 5 bases and J by 4 bases, with 18 bases between them. Germline V gene sequence: CDR1 MDHEN, CDR2 SYDVKM. CDR3 region: CASSPPGRPIYEQYF. The CDR3 coding sequence is TGTGCCAGCAGTCCACCGGGTCGACCTATTTACGAGCAGTACTTC.

The chain uses TRBV15 and TRBJ1-2; TRBD1 is a possible D gene (5 bases). This CDR3 region has 14 residues. V dropped 0 bases and J dropped 8 bases, with 13 bases sitting between them. Germline V gene sequence: CDR1 LNHNV, CDR2 YYDKDF (reference sequence). CDR3 residues: CATSRDQTGSGYTF. The CDR3 DNA reads TGTGCCACCAGCAGAGATCAAACAGGAAGCGGCTACACCTTC.

The chain recombines TRBV15 with TRBJ2-5; unclear D gene. The J call may be mistaken, given a closer DNA end match to TRBJ2-7. The CDR3 is 12 amino acids. The germline V gene has CDR1 LNHNV and CDR2 YYDKDF (reference sequence). The CDR3 here is CATSRVGNEQYF. CDR3 in DNA: TGTGCCACCAGCAGAGTAGGGAACGAGCAGTACTTC.

This chain joins TRBV19 and TRBJ2-7; 10 bases map to TRBD2. CDR3 length: 14 residues. V was clipped by 3 bases and J by 4 bases; unmatched bases: 3. Germline loops: CDR1 LNHDA, CDR2 SQIVND (reference sequence). CDR3 DNA: TGTGCCAGTAGTATCCTAGCGGGAGATTACGAGCAGTACTTC. This codes for CASSILAGDYEQYF.

The J gene is TRBJ2-3, the V gene TRBV9; D remains ambiguous. CDR1 is SGDLS and CDR2 is YYNGEE in the germline V gene. The CDR3 covers 13 residues. Trimming stripped 3 bases from V and 3 bases from J, with 8 bases between. The CDR3 bases are TGTGCCAGCAGCGGGCCTGGGACAGATACGCAGTATTTT. Amino acids: CASSGPGTDTQYF.

The chain joins TRBV28 to TRBJ2-5; the match to TRBD1 covers 8 bases. This CDR3 contains 14 residues. With 5 bases clipped from V and 4 bases from J, the junction kept 6 bases outside the gene matches. Germline V gives CDR1 MDHEN, CDR2 SYDVKM. The CDR3 nucleotides read TGTGCCAGCAGTCCAGGGGGCAGGGGAGAGACCCAGTACTTC. This encodes CASSPGGRGETQYF.

This clone was seen more than once but under ten times. The V and J genes are TRBV4-2 and TRBJ2-7, with D unresolved. Germline V gene lookup returns CDR1 LGHNA and CDR2 YNFKEQ. Deletions cut 1 base from V and 4 bases from J, with 8 bases between. CDR3 length equals 13 residues. The CDR3 loop is CASSQAWQYEQYF. In DNA form, the CDR3 reads TGTGCCAGCAGCCAAGCGTGGCAGTACGAGCAGTACTTC.

V usage is TRBV27 and J usage is TRBJ2-1; 8 nucleotides line up with TRBD1. The germline gives CDR1 MNHEY, CDR2 SMNVEV (reference sequence). V lost 4 bases, J lost 0 bases, and 5 bases stayed unmatched. The CDR3 has 16 residues. The CDR3: CASSYPGGGSYNEQFF. The CDR3 coding sequence is TGTGCCAGCAGTTACCCAGGGGGCGGCTCCTACAATGAGCAGTTCTTC.

This clone was detected only once. J is TRBJ2-1 and V is TRBV7-3; a possible D gene is TRBD2 (7 bases). Trimming stripped 2 bases from V and 4 bases from J, with 12 bases between. CDR3 size: 15 residues. Germline lookup yields CDR1 SGHTA and CDR2 FQGTGA. CDR3 amino acids: CASSLRGAQYNEQFF. The CDR3 DNA reads TGTGCCAGCAGCTTACGGGGGGCCCAGTACAATGAGCAGTTCTTC.

The chain links TRBV10-2 to TRBJ2-1; the D is unclear. The ends were cut back, 4 bases at V and 4 bases at J, with 8 bases in the middle. This CDR3 contains 13 residues. The germline V gene encodes CDR1 WSHSY and CDR2 SAAADI. CDR3 coding DNA: TGCGCCAGCAGTGTAATGAAGTACAATGAGCAGTTCTTC. As protein: CASSVMKYNEQFF.

For the CDR3, the DNA is TGTGCCAGCAGGGGAAGGACAGGGGGCATAAGTGGGGCCAACGTCCTGACTTTC. Amino acids: CASRGRTGGISGANVLTF. V and J are TRBV7-9 and TRBJ2-6; TRBD1 agrees at 11 bases. Per germline, CDR1 SEHNR and CDR2 FQNEAQ (reference sequence). This CDR3 is 18 amino acids long. V shed 6 bases, J shed 3 bases, and the junction held 10 bases outside the gene matches.

The genes are TRBV7-9 and TRBJ1-1; 10 bases match TRBD1. CDR1 SEHNR and CDR2 FQNEAQ come from the germline V gene (reference sequence). CDR3 length: 14 amino acids. The V gene end was trimmed by 3 bases and the J gene end by 4 bases; junction bases not matched to a gene: 2. CDR3 sequence (DNA): TGTGCCAGCAGCTTGAGGACAGGGGGCACTGAAGCTTTCTTT. It is translated as CASSLRTGGTEAFF. Supplemented by reference TRBV7-9 and TRBJ1-1, the full variable domain reads DTGVSQNPRHKITKRGQNVTFRCDPISEHNRLYWYRQTLGQGPEFLTYFQNEAQLEKSRLLSDRFSAERPKGSFSTLEIQRTEQGDSAMYLCASSLRTGGTEAFFGQGTRLTVV.

V usage is TRBV29-1 and J usage is TRBJ2-5; tentatively, D is TRBD1 (6 bases). The germline V gene has CDR1 SQVTM and CDR2 ANQGSEA. The CDR3 spans 14 residues. The V and J ends lost 5 bases and 6 bases respectively, with 19 bases between them. The CDR3 region has the DNA TGCAGCGTTCGTCGGGGCCAGGGGTTTCAGACCCAGTACTTC. Translation gives CSVRRGQGFQTQYF.

V gene TRBV19 combines with J gene TRBJ2-7; D is perhaps TRBD2 (6 bases). V lost 4 bases to trimming and J lost 6 bases, with 10 bases between them. This CDR3 region has 12 residues. Germline assignment: CDR1 LNHDA and CDR2 SQIVND (reference sequence). CDR3 nucleotide sequence: TGTGCCAGTAGTACGACTAGTGGCGAGCAGTACTTC. This encodes CASSTTSGEQYF.

The chain uses TRBV5-6 and TRBJ2-7; tentative D call: TRBD2 (6 bases). Germline V gives CDR1 SGHDT, CDR2 YYEEEE. V lost 4 bases to trimming and J lost 6 bases, with 23 bases between them. There are 16 residues in the CDR3. The chain's CDR3 is CASSALKSSAGLEQYF. The CDR3 nucleotides are TGTGCCAGCAGCGCTTTAAAGTCCTCAGCGGGCCTCGAGCAGTACTTC.

The chain is built from TRBV11-2 and TRBJ2-5, with 7 bases fitting TRBD2. The CDR3 is made up of 14 amino acids. V was clipped by 5 bases and J by 2 bases; unmatched bases: 5. Germline CDR1 and CDR2: SGHAT and FQNNGV. CDR3: CASSVGLGQETQYF. The CDR3, as DNA: TGTGCCAGCAGCGTCGGACTAGGGCAAGAGACCCAGTACTTC.

V gene TRBV18 combines with J gene TRBJ1-1; 7 nucleotides match TRBD1. In germline, CDR1 is KGHSH, CDR2 LQKENI. V lost 0 bases to trimming and J lost 0 bases; unmatched junction nucleotides: 4. The CDR3 is 16 residues long. CDR3 sequence: CASSPPGTDMNTEAFF. For the CDR3, the DNA is TGTGCCAGCTCACCACCTGGGACAGACATGAACACTGAAGCTTTCTTT.

J is TRBJ1-4 and V is TRBV18; D perhaps matches TRBD1 (5 bases). The length of the CDR3 is 15 residues. Germline CDR1 KGHSH, CDR2 LQKENI. The germline V and J ends were trimmed by 1 base and 4 bases, with 10 bases remaining between them. The DNA for the CDR3 is TGTGCCAGCTCACCACAAGGGACCTTTAATGAAAAACTGTTTTTT. Its protein product is CASSPQGTFNEKLFF.

The chain couples TRBV28 to TRBJ2-1, with a possible D match to TRBD2 (6 bases). This CDR3 has 15 amino acids. Per the germline V gene, CDR1 is MDHEN and CDR2 is SYDVKM. V lost 8 bases and J lost 0, with 14 bases in between. The CDR3 DNA reads TGTGCCAGCCAAGCACACGGGAGCTCCTACAATGAGCAGTTCTTC. It is translated as CASQAHGSSYNEQFF.

This chain connects TRBV10-3 to TRBJ1-2, with D possibly TRBD1 on 5 matching bases. The germline V gene has CDR1 ENHRY and CDR2 SYGVKD. V was trimmed by 4 bases and J by 5 bases, leaving 14 bases between them. This CDR3 has 14 amino acids. This CDR3 reads CAISGPRGAYGYTF. In DNA, the CDR3 is TGTGCCATCAGTGGGCCGCGAGGGGCTTATGGCTACACCTTC.

This rearrangement joins TRBV5-1 to TRBJ2-7, with 7 bases identical to TRBD2. V shed 5 bases, J shed 2 bases, and the junction held 4 bases outside the gene matches. The CDR3 sequence is 13 residues long. Germline CDR1 SGHRS, CDR2 YFSETQ. In DNA form, the CDR3 reads TGCGCCAGCAGTACCAGCGGGGCCTACGAGCAGTACTTC. Its protein product is CASSTSGAYEQYF.

The V gene is TRBV6-6, the J gene TRBJ1-4; D may be TRBD1 (5 bases). This CDR3 comprises 13 residues. The germline V gene has CDR1 MNHNY and CDR2 SVGAGI (reference sequence). Deletions cut 4 bases from V and 4 bases from J, with 7 bases between. CDR3 coding DNA: TGTGCCAGCAGTTTGACAGTTAATGAAAAACTGTTTTTT. This sequence encodes CASSLTVNEKLFF.

V and J are TRBV30 and TRBJ1-2, with TRBD1 as a possible D gene (5 bases). V lost 2 bases to trimming and J lost 4 bases, with 14 bases between them. The CDR3 runs to 14 residues. Germline CDR1 GTSNPN, CDR2 SVGIG (reference sequence). This chain's CDR3 is CAWSFGAGAYGYTF. As DNA, the CDR3 is TGTGCCTGGAGTTTTGGGGCGGGAGCCTATGGCTACACCTTC.

This chain links TRBV25-1 with TRBJ2-3; D unclear. This CDR3 has 15 residues. V was trimmed by 4 bases and J by 0 bases, leaving 11 bases between them. CDR1 and CDR2 from the germline V gene are MGHDK and SYGVNS. CDR3 coding DNA: TGTGCCAGCAGTGGGCAGCGCGCTAGCACAGATACGCAGTATTTT. It translates to CASSGQRASTDTQYF.